These 27 T cell receptor beta chains were all obtained from the same sample, sequenced in a study of metastatic and nonmetastatic thyroid tumors. Until they underwent thyroid surgery, no patient had received any treatment. Via MiXCR, TCRdb re-called the PCR reads. This sample has 25,000 to 35,000 clones; 25% to 35% occur once, and the top ten carry more than 25%. Sample: blood. The receptors derive from a female donor with papillary thyroid cancer or a benign thyroid nodule (not recorded which). Some clones in this sample may be carry-over from other donors' samples.

About this clone itself: The junction does not match germline at one end; this may be a read error. The V call is TRBV3-1, the J call TRBJ2-1; TRBD2 aligns across 11 bases. Germline CDR1 is LGHDT and CDR2 is YNNKEL (reference sequence). The length of the CDR3 is 15 residues. The CDR3 sequence: CASSQQRLAGSEHFF. CDR3 in DNA: TGTGCCAGTAGCCAACAGAGACTAGCGGGATCTGAGCATTTCTTC.

This clone showed up just a few times. The genes are TRBV5-1 and TRBJ2-3; 13 bases match TRBD2. Losses at the gene ends were 3 bases for V and 4 bases for J; bases not matched to a gene: 8. CDR3 size: 17 residues. Germline-derived CDR1 and CDR2 are SGHRS and YFSETQ. The CDR3 coding sequence is TGCGCCAGCAGCTCGTCACTGGGACTAGCGGGGTCAGATACGCAGTATTTT. This encodes CASSSSLGLAGSDTQYF. Together with reference TRBV5-1 and TRBJ2-3, the CDR3 gives the full variable domain: KAGVTQTPRYLIKTRGQQVTLSCSPISGHRSVSWYQQTPGQGLQFLFEYFSETQRNKGNFPGRFSGRQFSNSRSEMNVSTLELGDSALYLCASSSSLGLAGSDTQYFGPGTRLTVL.

This clone was counted between two and nine times. The chain carries TRBV6-4 and TRBJ1-2, with D possibly TRBD1 on 5 matching bases. V lost 3 bases, J lost 0 bases, and 17 bases lay in between. The CDR3 contains 17 residues. CDR1 and CDR2 from the germline V gene are MRHNA and SNTAGT. The CDR3 reads CASSELQGTVANYGYTF. CDR3 nucleotides: TGTGCCAGCAGTGAATTGCAAGGGACGGTAGCTAACTATGGCTACACCTTC.

On this clone: Distinct nucleotide sequences in the sample also encode this CDR3. The chain uses TRBV5-6 and TRBJ2-3, with 9 positions matching TRBD1. Losses at the gene ends were 4 bases for V and 2 bases for J; bases not matched to a gene: 8. This CDR3 region has 16 residues. Germline values: CDR1 SGHDT, CDR2 YYEEEE. The CDR3 loop is CASSTGQGYTTDTQYF. In DNA form, the CDR3 reads TGTGCCAGCAGCACGGGACAGGGTTATACCACAGATACGCAGTATTTT.

The chain uses TRBV15 and TRBJ2-5; 9 nucleotides match TRBD2. The CDR3 sequence is 14 residues long. The germline V gene encodes CDR1 LNHNV and CDR2 YYDKDF (reference sequence). The J segment lost 5 bases and the V segment lost 2 bases, leaving 3 bases of the junction unmatched. The CDR3 DNA reads as TGTGCCACCAGCAGACTAGCGGGGTGGGAGACCCAGTACTTC. Translated: CATSRLAGWETQYF.

This clone was seen ten or more times. The rearrangement uses TRBV2 and TRBJ1-2; TRBD1 aligns across 7 bases. Germline assignment: CDR1 SNHLY and CDR2 FYNNEI. The CDR3 covers 11 residues. V lost 10 bases to trimming and J lost 7 bases; unmatched junction nucleotides: 6. This chain's CDR3 is CATRQGTGYTF. CDR3 bases: TGTGCCACCAGACAGGGTACTGGCTACACCTTC.

This sequence joins TRBV27 and TRBJ2-5; weak D call: TRBD2 (6 bases). The V end was cut by 4 bases, the J end by 2 bases, with 14 bases between. The germline CDR1 and CDR2 sequences are MNHEY and SMNVEV (reference sequence). CDR3 length: 15 amino acids. As DNA, the CDR3 is TGTGCCAGCAGTTGGGGCGGGATATGGCAAGAGACCCAGTACTTC. Its protein product is CASSWGGIWQETQYF.

The rearrangement uses TRBV20-1 and TRBJ2-7; 9 nucleotides agree with TRBD2. This CDR3 comprises 13 residues. After removal of 7 bases from V and 4 bases from J, the junction contained 8 bases not matched to a gene. From germline, CDR1 is DFQATT and CDR2 SNEGSKA (reference sequence). The CDR3 nucleotides are TGCAGTGTTTGGCGGGAGGGAGGGTACGAGCAGTACTTC. Translation gives CSVWREGGYEQYF.

The chain employs TRBV20-1 and TRBJ2-7; D unclear. The CDR3 is 15 residues long. Germline lookup yields CDR1 DFQATT and CDR2 SNEGSKA (reference sequence). The V end was cut by 4 bases, the J end by 5 bases, with 21 bases between. The CDR3: CSATSSEWLGNEQYF. CDR3 DNA: TGCAGTGCTACCTCATCGGAATGGCTGGGCAACGAGCAGTACTTC.

This clone has at least ten counts. V is TRBV30 and J is TRBJ2-7; 11 positions agree with TRBD2. Germline lookup yields CDR1 GTSNPN and CDR2 SVGIG (reference sequence). The CDR3 extends over 18 amino acids. Losses at the gene ends were 4 bases for V and 1 base for J; bases not matched to a gene: 15. As DNA, the CDR3 is TGTGCCTGGATGGGGCGTTGGGCTAGCGGGAGGTATTCCTACGAGCAGTACTTC. Protein: CAWMGRWASGRYSYEQYF.

This clone was found once. V is TRBV5-1 and J is TRBJ2-7; D is possibly TRBD1 (6 bases). The CDR3 is made up of 13 amino acids. The germline CDR1 and CDR2 sequences are SGHRS and YFSETQ. V was clipped by 7 bases and J by 2 bases, with 13 bases between them. In DNA form, the CDR3 reads TGCGCCAGCCGACGACAGGAAACCTACGAGCAGTACTTC. It codes for CASRRQETYEQYF.

This clone was observed once. The CDR3 carries no conserved terminal phenylalanine or tryptophan, so it likely arises from a read error. The DNA is left out, because the CDR3 cannot be placed on it with certainty; the CDR3 is given as TCRdb lists it. The chain carries TRBV14 and TRBJ1-2. The CDR3 is 16 amino acids in total, end residues counted. CDR1 and CDR2 from the germline V gene are SGHDN and FVKESK. The CDR3 sequence: CASSQRGWDHLLGYTV.

This clone has more than one count but fewer than ten. This chain links TRBV6-1 with TRBJ1-3; TRBD1 might be the D (5 bases). CDR3 length: 15 amino acids. Germline CDR1 and CDR2: MNHNS and SASEGT. Trimming took off 2 bases at V and 2 bases at J, with 10 bases between the two ends. The chain's CDR3 is CASSEPGPPGNTIYF. CDR3 sequence (DNA): TGTGCCAGCAGTGAACCAGGGCCCCCTGGAAACACCATATATTTT.

The table lists this clone with many counts. This rearrangement joins TRBV12-3 or TRBV12-4 to TRBJ2-1; D may be TRBD1 (7 bases). The CDR3 is made up of 13 amino acids. Trimming removed 3 bases from V and 9 bases from J, with 12 bases in between. For the CDR3, the DNA is TGTGCCAGCAGTTTGGGAGGACAGGCTGAGCAGTTCTTC. This gives the protein CASSLGGQAEQFF.

The chain links TRBV19 to TRBJ1-1, with D unresolved. The V end was cut by 0 bases, the J end by 5 bases, with 13 bases between. Per germline, CDR1 LNHDA and CDR2 SQIVND (reference sequence). The CDR3 has 15 amino acids. CDR3 sequence reads: CASSIDQMAGTEAFF. The DNA of the CDR3 is TGTGCCAGTAGTATAGATCAAATGGCGGGGACTGAAGCTTTCTTT.

This clone was observed at least ten times. The chain is built from TRBV30 and TRBJ2-7, with D possibly matching TRBD1 (6 bases). Germline V gene sequence: CDR1 GTSNPN, CDR2 SVGIG (reference sequence). The CDR3 sequence is 13 residues long. V gave up 2 bases and J gave up 4 bases, with 12 bases separating them. The CDR3 region is CAWSPQGSYEQYF. CDR3 in DNA: TGTGCCTGGAGTCCTCAGGGGTCGTACGAGCAGTACTTC.

A word on this clone: Mismatch with germline at one junction end may stem from a read error. The chain links TRBV5-5 to TRBJ2-1; the D gene is possibly TRBD2 (6 bases). Germline values: CDR1 SGHKS, CDR2 YYEKEE (reference sequence). This CDR3 comprises 15 residues. The CDR3 region is CARSLRSGTYNDQFF. The CDR3 region has the DNA TGTGCCCGCAGCTTGAGGTCCGGGACTTACAATGATCAGTTCTTC.

This clone has a count of ten or more. This chain uses TRBV27 with TRBJ1-5; TRBD1 matches at 8 bases. This CDR3 has 16 amino acids. CDR1 is MNHEY, CDR2 SMNVEV, per germline (reference sequence). V shed 5 bases and J 1 base; nucleotides not matched to a gene: 7. CDR3 sequence: CASSPLRQGSNQPQHF. CDR3 coding DNA: TGTGCCAGCAGTCCCCTTCGACAGGGGAGCAATCAGCCCCAGCATTTT.

The genes are TRBV6-2 or TRBV6-3 and TRBJ2-5, with D perhaps TRBD1 or TRBD2 (6 bases each). V was clipped by 6 bases and J by 5 bases, with 22 bases between them. The CDR3 spans 16 residues. Germline V gene lookup returns CDR1 MNHEY and CDR2 SVGEGT. In DNA form, the CDR3 reads TGTGCCAGCAGCTTTAGGTCCGGGGGCGCGGGGGAGACCCAGTACTTC. Its translation: CASSFRSGGAGETQYF.

This clone showed up many times. The CDR3 region is CASSVGQEYGYTF. CDR3 sequence (DNA): TGTGCCAGCAGTGTTGGACAGGAGTATGGCTACACCTTC. The chain links TRBV6-1 to TRBJ1-2, with 7 bases identical to TRBD1. Germline V gene lookup returns CDR1 MNHNS and CDR2 SASEGT. J was trimmed by 5 bases and V by 4 bases; bases with no gene match: 4. This CDR3 contains 13 residues.

This clone was counted at least ten times. Within the sample, other DNA sequences also encode this same CDR3. The chain carries TRBV5-6 and TRBJ2-1, with a weak D call TRBD2 (6 bases). Germline values: CDR1 SGHDT, CDR2 YYEEEE. This CDR3 has 12 residues. Trimming stripped 4 bases from V and 12 bases from J, with 14 bases between. CDR3 DNA sequence: TGTGCCAGCAGCCCCGGGGGACCAGGGCAGTTCTTC. Its protein is CASSPGGPGQFF.

In regard to this clone: The conserved phenylalanine or tryptophan normally closing the CDR3 is absent here, so this likely arose from a read error. This sequence joins TRBV20-1 and TRBJ1-1; D gene unclear. The germline V gene has CDR1 DFQATT and CDR2 SNEGSKA (reference sequence). This CDR3 contains 13 residues. Trimming cost V 4 bases and J 6 bases, with 15 bases left between them. The CDR3 loop is CSATPRMIAEAFI. The CDR3 DNA is TGCAGTGCTACACCGAGGATGATCGCTGAAGCTTTCATT.

This clone was seen many times. V is TRBV19 and J is TRBJ1-1, with D perhaps matching TRBD1 (6 bases). The CDR3 covers 16 residues. The germline V gene has CDR1 LNHDA and CDR2 SQIVND (reference sequence). V shed 3 bases and J shed 5 bases, with 19 bases lying between them. The CDR3 DNA follows: TGTGCCAGTAGTATGTCCCCATGGGGGGGGCAAACTGAAGCTTTCTTT. This sequence encodes CASSMSPWGGQTEAFF.

As concerns this clone: The conserved phenylalanine or tryptophan is not found at the CDR3 terminus, so this likely reflects a read error. The chain joins TRBV20-1 to TRBJ2-1, with 13 nucleotides matching TRBD2. This CDR3 comprises 17 residues. In germline, CDR1 is DFQATT, CDR2 SNEGSKA (reference sequence). The V segment lost 2 bases and the J segment 4 bases; nucleotides outside the gene matches: 8. CDR3 sequence: CSARRLAGGRVYNEQFL. As DNA, the CDR3 is TGCAGTGCTAGAAGACTAGCGGGAGGAAGGGTATACAATGAGCAGTTCCTC.

The chain couples TRBV18 to TRBJ1-2, with D possibly TRBD1 on 5 matching bases. The V and J ends lost 4 bases and 3 bases respectively, with 6 bases between them. There are 12 residues in the CDR3. Germline assignment: CDR1 KGHSH and CDR2 LQKENI. Written as DNA, the CDR3 is TGTGCCAGCTCACGGGGGGACTATGGCTACACCTTC. Protein product: CASSRGDYGYTF.

This clone was counted many times. This chain joins TRBV11-2 and TRBJ2-7, with D uncertain. The CDR3 runs to 13 residues. V gave up 3 bases and J gave up 4 bases, with 10 bases separating them. Germline CDR1 and CDR2: SGHAT and FQNNGV. The CDR3 sequence is CASSLELVYEQYF. CDR3 DNA sequence: TGTGCCAGCAGCTTGGAGTTGGTATACGAGCAGTACTTC.

Concerning this clone itself: A junction boundary mismatches the germline segment, possibly from a read error. The chain recombines TRBV6-1 with TRBJ1-5; TRBD1 matches 7 bases. CDR1 is MNHNS, CDR2 SASEGT, per germline. The CDR3 sequence is 13 residues long. For the CDR3, the DNA is TGTGCCTGCACCCCAGGGGGGAATCAGCCCCATCATTTT. This gives the protein CACTPGGNQPHHF.